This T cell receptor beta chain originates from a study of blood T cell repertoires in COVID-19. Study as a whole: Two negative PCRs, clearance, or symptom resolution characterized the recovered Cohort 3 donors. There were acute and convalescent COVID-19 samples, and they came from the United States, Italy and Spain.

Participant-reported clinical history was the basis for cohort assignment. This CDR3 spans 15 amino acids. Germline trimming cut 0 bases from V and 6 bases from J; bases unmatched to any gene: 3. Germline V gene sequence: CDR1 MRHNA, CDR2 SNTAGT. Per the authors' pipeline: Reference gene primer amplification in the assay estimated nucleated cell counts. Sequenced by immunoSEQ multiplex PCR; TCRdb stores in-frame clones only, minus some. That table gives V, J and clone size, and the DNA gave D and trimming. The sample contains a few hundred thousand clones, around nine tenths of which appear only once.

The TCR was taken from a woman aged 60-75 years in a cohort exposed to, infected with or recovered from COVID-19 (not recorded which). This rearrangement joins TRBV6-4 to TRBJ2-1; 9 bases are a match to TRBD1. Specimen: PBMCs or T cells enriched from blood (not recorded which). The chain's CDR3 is CASSDSTGGGNEQFF. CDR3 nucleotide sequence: TGTGCCAGCAGTGACTCGACAGGGGGTGGCAATGAGCAGTTCTTC.